This T cell receptor (beta chain) appears in the sequencing data of a study of T cells in Graves' hyperthyroidism and ophthalmopathy. Overall study context: Blood was drawn when the patient was first diagnosed and still untreated. Points from the study as a whole: In the blood, most expanded thyroid clonotypes above 0.001 appeared as well. A model of 13 V-J features distinguished ophthalmopathy from stable hyperthyroidism.

The source material, RNA transcripts, was used to amplify TCR beta CDR3 regions. Researchers ran a first-round RT-PCR on the TCR CDR3 using the HTBI primer set. Each CDR3 protein is one row after TCRdb ran MiXCR on the multiplex PCR reads. The data contain 300,000 to 450,000 distinct CDR3 sequences, more than 11% of them seen just once; the ten biggest clones take up 9.5% to 12%. The CDR3 runs to 15 residues. Germline values: CDR1 ENHRY, CDR2 SYGVKD. V was clipped by 3 bases and J by 5 bases; unmatched bases: 4. Details on this clonotype: Its cognate antigen is unknown.

This clonotype was obtained from a woman aged 55-69 years with Graves' hyperthyroidism. V gene TRBV10-3 combines with J gene TRBJ2-2; 9 bases align to TRBD1. The sample taken for sequencing was blood. The CDR3 nucleotides read TGTGCCATCAGTGAATTGGACAGGGGAACCGGGGAGCTGTTTTTT. Amino acid sequence: CAISELDRGTGELFF.